Listed here are 29 T cell receptor beta chains from one sample, sequenced in a study of blood T cell repertoires in COVID-19. TCRdb keeps only in-frame clones here, not all; method: immunoSEQ multiplex PCR. This sample has approximately 340,000 clones, with roughly 87% found just once. Sequencing was performed on peripheral blood. Receptors originate from a man aged 25 to 40 with COVID-19, enrolled during active disease.

The V call is TRBV11-2, the J call TRBJ2-5, with 9 positions matching TRBD1. The germline gives CDR1 SGHAT, CDR2 FQNNGV. The CDR3 runs 15 residues. After removal of 7 bases from V and 5 bases from J, the junction contained 11 bases not matched to a gene. The CDR3, as DNA: TGTGCCAGCACCCAAGAGGGGACAGGGTCCGAGACCCAGTACTTC. Protein product: CASTQEGTGSETQYF.

The chain uses TRBV18 and TRBJ1-4; D uncertain. This CDR3 region has 13 residues. Germline V gives CDR1 KGHSH, CDR2 LQKENI. Trimming stripped 10 bases from V and 0 bases from J, with 9 bases between. CDR3 loop: CATGKATNEKLFF. CDR3 bases: TGTGCCACCGGGAAAGCAACTAATGAAAAACTGTTTTTT.

This rearrangement joins TRBV6-5 to TRBJ1-3, with D possibly TRBD1 on 5 matching bases. The germline V gene encodes CDR1 MNHEY and CDR2 SVGAGI. The CDR3 runs to 15 residues. The V and J ends lost 7 bases and 4 bases respectively, with 17 bases between them. In DNA, the CDR3 is TGTGCCAGCACCCCAATAGGAGGGGTCGGAAACACCATATATTTT. This translates into CASTPIGGVGNTIYF.

The V gene is TRBV6-1, the J gene TRBJ2-1; 8 bases are shared with TRBD2. Germline CDR1 MNHNS, CDR2 SASEGT. The CDR3 covers 17 residues. The V and J ends lost 2 bases and 4 bases, in that order; junction bases with no gene match: 10. The CDR3 is CASSESARGGRYNEQFF. CDR3 nucleotide sequence: TGTGCCAGCAGTGAATCCGCTAGGGGCGGGAGGTACAATGAGCAGTTCTTC.

The chain is built from TRBV10-2 and TRBJ1-2; possibly TRBD1 for D (5 bases). Deletions cut 5 bases from V and 1 base from J, with 8 bases between. Germline values: CDR1 WSHSY, CDR2 SAAADI. The CDR3 runs to 13 residues. CDR3 in amino acids: CASSPDSNYGYTF. The CDR3 DNA reads TGCGCCAGCAGTCCCGACAGTAACTATGGCTACACCTTC.

The chain has TRBV7-2 and TRBJ1-2; 10 bases fit TRBD1. Unmatched junction bases numbered 13, after V lost 7 bases and J lost 8 bases. Looked up from germline, CDR1 is SGHTA and CDR2 is FQGNSA. The CDR3 length is 15 residues. In DNA, the CDR3 is TGTGCCAGCATCCCGGGGACAGGGGTAGTGGGAGGCTACACCTTC. Amino acid sequence: CASIPGTGVVGGYTF.

V and J are TRBV15 and TRBJ1-6; the D gene is possibly TRBD1 (6 bases). V was trimmed by 3 bases and J by 9 bases, leaving 18 bases between them. Germline CDR1 is LNHNV and CDR2 is YYDKDF (reference sequence). This CDR3 region has 16 residues. The CDR3 protein is CATSRDLGGLGSPLHF. CDR3 bases: TGTGCCACCAGCAGGGATCTCGGGGGGCTGGGTTCACCCCTCCACTTT.

The chain links TRBV5-1 to TRBJ2-1; D might be TRBD2 (6 bases). Germline CDR1 reads SGHRS; CDR2 reads YFSETQ. The V gene lost 2 bases and the J gene lost 2 bases, with 14 bases spanning the gap. This CDR3 has 16 amino acids. The CDR3 is CASSFSTGVTYNEQFF. The CDR3 DNA follows: TGCGCCAGCAGCTTTAGTACGGGGGTGACCTACAATGAGCAGTTCTTC.

This chain joins TRBV11-2 and TRBJ2-2, with TRBD1 identical over 9 bases. Germline CDR1 and CDR2: SGHAT and FQNNGV. The CDR3 extends over 15 amino acids. Trimming removed 7 bases from V and 1 base from J; junction bases left unmatched: 4. CDR3: CASTRTGVNTGELFF. The CDR3 bases are TGTGCCAGCACCCGGACAGGGGTGAACACCGGGGAGCTGTTTTTT.

The chain joins TRBV30 to TRBJ2-5; perhaps TRBD1 as D (6 bases). The germline CDR1 and CDR2 sequences are GTSNPN and SVGIG (reference sequence). CDR3 length: 14 residues. The V gene lost 2 bases and the J gene lost 2 bases, with 12 bases spanning the gap. The DNA of the CDR3 is TGTGCCTGGAGTCCTCGGGACAAACAAGAGACCCAGTACTTC. Its translation: CAWSPRDKQETQYF.

This sequence joins TRBV6-5 and TRBJ2-3, with D perhaps TRBD1 (6 bases). The CDR3 extends over 14 amino acids. The V end was cut by 8 bases, the J end by 0 bases, with 12 bases between. Looked up from germline, CDR1 is MNHEY and CDR2 is SVGAGI. CDR3 sequence reads: CASRRTDSTDTQYF. CDR3 DNA: TGTGCCAGCCGCAGGACAGACAGCACAGATACGCAGTATTTT.

This clone was detected only a few times. This chain uses TRBV5-4 with TRBJ2-7; D possibly corresponds to TRBD1 (5 bases). CDR1 and CDR2 from the germline V gene are SGHNT and YYREEE (reference sequence). V was clipped by 4 bases and J by 3 bases, with 11 bases between them. This CDR3 contains 13 residues. CDR3 coding DNA: TGTGCCAGCAGCACAGGACCCTACTACGAGCAGTACTTC. Amino acids: CASSTGPYYEQYF.

The chain is built from TRBV5-1 and TRBJ2-7; TRBD1 might be the D (6 bases). The V and J ends lost 0 bases and 2 bases respectively, with 12 bases between them. The germline V gene encodes CDR1 SGHRS and CDR2 YFSETQ. The length of the CDR3 is 15 residues. In DNA form, the CDR3 reads TGCGCCAGCAGCTTGGAACAGGGTCGTCCCTACGAGCAGTACTTC. Amino acid sequence: CASSLEQGRPYEQYF.

This sequence joins TRBV15 and TRBJ2-1; 8 bases line up with TRBD2. After removal of 1 base from V and 4 bases from J, the junction contained 12 bases not matched to a gene. This CDR3 contains 18 residues. Germline assignment: CDR1 LNHNV and CDR2 YYDKDF (reference sequence). The CDR3 protein is CATSRGSSGRLGYNEQFF. DNA of the CDR3: TGTGCCACCAGCAGAGGCTCCAGCGGGAGACTGGGGTACAATGAGCAGTTCTTC. Combining the CDR3 with reference TRBV15 and TRBJ2-1 gives the whole variable domain DAMVIQNPRYQVTQFGKPVTLSCSQTLNHNVMYWYQQKSSQAPKLLFHYYDKDFNNEADTPDNFQSRRPNTSFCFLDIRSPGLGDTAMYLCATSRGSSGRLGYNEQFFGPGTRLTVL.

This chain connects TRBV19 to TRBJ2-2; TRBD1 matches at 10 bases. Germline V lookup: CDR1 LNHDA, CDR2 SQIVND (reference sequence). This CDR3 is built from 13 residues. The ends lost 5 bases at V and 6 bases at J; junction bases unmatched: 0. CDR3 DNA sequence: TGTGCCAGTAGTGACAGGGGGCCCGGGGAGCTGTTTTTT. Residues: CASSDRGPGELFF.

The chain combines TRBV3-1 (or the pseudogene TRBV3-2) with TRBJ2-5, with TRBD2 matching 11 bases. Germline CDR1 LGHDT, CDR2 YNNKEL (reference sequence). There are 18 residues in the CDR3. The V gene end was trimmed by 0 bases and the J gene end by 2 bases; junction bases not matched to a gene: 8. The CDR3 DNA sequence: TGTGCCAGCAGCCAAGATCGGGTAGCGGGGGGGCGACAAGAGACCCAGTACTTC. Protein: CASSQDRVAGGRQETQYF.

The CDR3 protein is CASSLSSGLNTGELFF. CDR3 bases: TGTGCCAGCAGCTTAAGTAGCGGATTAAACACCGGGGAGCTGTTTTTT. The chain recombines TRBV5-6 with TRBJ2-2; a weak D match, TRBD2 (6 bases). V lost 2 bases and J 2 bases, leaving 13 bases between the germline ends. The CDR3 sequence is 16 residues long. The V gene's germline CDR1 is SGHDT and CDR2 YYEEEE.

The chain has TRBV18 and TRBJ1-4; D perhaps matches TRBD1 (6 bases). V shed 3 bases and J shed 8 bases, with 16 bases lying between them. The V gene's germline CDR1 is KGHSH and CDR2 LQKENI. This CDR3 has 15 amino acids. The chain's CDR3 is CASSPGRGSREKLFF. As DNA, the CDR3 is TGTGCCAGCTCACCCGGAAGGGGGTCCAGGGAAAAACTGTTTTTT.

The chain is built from TRBV5-1 and TRBJ2-5, with D possibly TRBD2 on 5 matching bases. Deletions cut 4 bases from V and 4 bases from J, with 17 bases between. This CDR3 has 15 residues. Germline V gene data show CDR1 as SGHRS and CDR2 as YFSETQ. The CDR3 DNA reads as TGCGCCAGCAGCCTAGCTAGCAGCTCCGGAGAGACCCAGTACTTC. This gives the protein CASSLASSSGETQYF.

The genes are TRBV5-1 and TRBJ1-4; D is undetermined. CDR3 size: 16 residues. Germline V gene data show CDR1 as SGHRS and CDR2 as YFSETQ. V lost 3 bases to trimming and J lost 0 bases, with 12 bases between them. DNA of the CDR3: TGCGCCAGCAGCTCGGGAAGGCTTGCAACTAATGAAAAACTGTTTTTT. This encodes CASSSGRLATNEKLFF. The entire variable domain, with the rest obtained from reference TRBV5-1 and TRBJ1-4, is as follows: KAGVTQTPRYLIKTRGQQVTLSCSPISGHRSVSWYQQTPGQGLQFLFEYFSETQRNKGNFPGRFSGRQFSNSRSEMNVSTLELGDSALYLCASSSGRLATNEKLFFGSGTQLSVL.

This chain links TRBV7-2 with TRBJ1-1; 7 bases are shared with TRBD1. The germline gives CDR1 SGHTA, CDR2 FQGNSA. V trimming: 9 bases; J trimming: 0 bases; junction bases outside the gene matches: 7. CDR3 length equals 14 residues. Written as DNA, the CDR3 is TGTGCCAGTGCAGGGGGAGCGATGAACACTGAAGCTTTCTTT. It translates to CASAGGAMNTEAFF.

A few counts support this clone. V gene TRBV19 combines with J gene TRBJ1-2, with a possible D match to TRBD1 (5 bases). V lost 0 bases, J lost 7 bases, and 12 bases lay in between. Germline CDR1 LNHDA, CDR2 SQIVND (reference sequence). The CDR3 covers 14 residues. The CDR3 sequence is CASSIEPGPGGYTF. CDR3 nucleotide sequence: TGTGCCAGTAGTATAGAGCCAGGGCCGGGTGGCTACACCTTC.

V gene TRBV6-5 combines with J gene TRBJ1-1; no clear D. V was clipped by 4 bases and J by 0 bases, with 12 bases between them. Germline V CDR1 and CDR2: MNHEY, SVGAGI. The CDR3 totals 15 residues. The CDR3 loop is CASSSNSNMNTEAFF. In DNA, the CDR3 is TGTGCCAGCAGTTCAAACAGCAACATGAACACTGAAGCTTTCTTT.

This sequence joins TRBV7-3 and TRBJ2-7; 9 nucleotides agree with TRBD1. This CDR3 comprises 15 residues. Germline values: CDR1 SGHTA, CDR2 FQGTGA. Germline trimming cut 4 bases from V and 5 bases from J; bases unmatched to any gene: 9. CDR3 nucleotides: TGTGCCAGCAGCTCAGGGACAGGGAATTTTAACGAGCAGTACTTC. Translated, it gives CASSSGTGNFNEQYF.

The chain is built from TRBV18 and TRBJ1-5; 7 nucleotides agree with TRBD1. J gave up 7 bases and V 6 bases, and 9 bases lay outside the gene matches. CDR3 length: 14 residues. CDR1 and CDR2 from the germline V gene are KGHSH and LQKENI. In DNA form, the CDR3 reads TGTGCCAGCTCCCCTCGGACAGGACCCCAGCCCCAGCATTTT. As protein: CASSPRTGPQPQHF.

This chain connects TRBV4-3 to TRBJ1-4; the match to TRBD1 covers 11 bases. From germline, CDR1 is LGHNA and CDR2 YSLEER. V trimming: 2 bases; J trimming: 7 bases; junction bases outside the gene matches: 9. The CDR3 extends over 17 amino acids. Here the CDR3 reads CASSQRLLGTGGEKLFF. For the CDR3, the DNA is TGCGCCAGCAGCCAACGTCTATTGGGGACAGGGGGTGAAAAACTGTTTTTT.

The chain employs TRBV5-1 and TRBJ1-2; 8 positions match TRBD1. Trimming removed 3 bases from V and 8 bases from J; junction bases left unmatched: 15. This CDR3 is built from 16 residues. CDR1 and CDR2 from the germline V gene are SGHRS and YFSETQ. The CDR3 sequence is CASSSFEQGAWGGYTF. The DNA for the CDR3 is TGCGCCAGCAGCTCTTTTGAGCAGGGGGCGTGGGGAGGCTACACCTTC. Together with reference TRBV5-1 and TRBJ1-2, the CDR3 gives the full variable domain: KAGVTQTPRYLIKTRGQQVTLSCSPISGHRSVSWYQQTPGQGLQFLFEYFSETQRNKGNFPGRFSGRQFSNSRSEMNVSTLELGDSALYLCASSSFEQGAWGGYTFGSGTRLTVV.

V usage is TRBV3-1 (or the pseudogene TRBV3-2) and J usage is TRBJ2-3, with 11 bases identical to TRBD2. The CDR3 sequence is 17 residues long. The V segment lost 4 bases and the J segment 2 bases; nucleotides outside the gene matches: 8. The germline V gene encodes CDR1 LGHDT and CDR2 YNNKEL (reference sequence). DNA of the CDR3: TGTGCCAGCAGCCCGGGACTAGCGGAAGCATTCACAGATACGCAGTATTTT. Translation: CASSPGLAEAFTDTQYF.

V and J are TRBV9 and TRBJ2-7, with 9 positions matching TRBD1. Trimming cost V 0 bases and J 5 bases; bases outside gene matches: 12. Germline V gives CDR1 SGDLS, CDR2 YYNGEE. The CDR3 totals 17 residues. This CDR3 reads CASSVGWGTGQGNEQYF. In DNA, the CDR3 is TGTGCCAGCAGCGTAGGATGGGGCACGGGACAGGGTAACGAGCAGTACTTC.